One sample yielded the 2 T cell receptor beta chains listed below, sequenced in a study of T cells after somatic rescue of genetic block. Data came from immunoSEQ multiplex PCR; TCRdb stores just in-frame clones and leaves some out. The sample includes 45,000 to 55,000 clones, approximately 96% of them seen just once. Specimen: peripheral blood mononuclear cells (PBMCs). These receptor sequences come from a child younger than two.

The CDR3 protein is CASSKSGLAPYNEQFF. The CDR3 coding sequence is TGTGCCAGCAGCAAAAGCGGCCTAGCTCCCTACAATGAGCAGTTCTTC. The rearrangement joins TRBV4-2 to TRBJ2-1; maybe TRBD2 (5 bases). This CDR3 is built from 16 residues. The germline gives CDR1 LGHNA, CDR2 YNFKEQ. Trimming removed 5 bases from V and 2 bases from J, with 16 bases in between.

The genes are TRBV5-6 and TRBJ2-7, with 14 bases fitting TRBD2. The CDR3 runs 17 residues. The germline V gene has CDR1 SGHDT and CDR2 YYEEEE. The ends lost 2 bases at V and 2 bases at J; junction bases unmatched: 6. The CDR3 protein is CASSFLGLAGVPYEQYF. The CDR3 DNA follows: TGTGCCAGCAGCTTTTTGGGACTAGCGGGAGTCCCCTACGAGCAGTACTTC.